The 20 T cell receptor beta chains in this list originate from one sample, sequenced in a study of T cell changes during pregnancy in multiple sclerosis. Here immunoSEQ multiplex PCR was the method, and the copy in TCRdb shows in-frame clones only, minus some. The sample lists over 35,000 clones; around nine tenths were seen once. The sequences come from CD4+ T cells from peripheral blood mononuclear cells, collected in the third trimester of pregnancy. These receptors were collected from a female donor with multiple sclerosis, enrolled in a pregnancy study.

CDR3: CSAPGQAGYTF. Here the CDR3 DNA reads TGCAGTGCCCCGGGACAGGCCGGCTACACCTTC. The chain employs TRBV20-1 and TRBJ1-2, with 8 positions matching TRBD1. The J segment lost 8 bases and the V segment lost 6 bases, leaving 5 bases of the junction unmatched. The CDR3 is made up of 11 amino acids. CDR1 and CDR2 (germline): DFQATT, SNEGSKA (reference sequence).

The chain combines TRBV15 with TRBJ1-5, with 8 bases aligning to TRBD1. The CDR3 has 14 amino acids. V gave up 3 bases and J gave up 4 bases; unmatched junction bases: 2. Germline CDR1 LNHNV, CDR2 YYDKDF (reference sequence). CDR3 loop: CATSSYRGNQPQHF. The CDR3 DNA reads TGTGCCACCAGCAGTTACAGGGGGAATCAGCCCCAGCATTTT.

The chain uses TRBV6-5 and TRBJ2-3, with D unclear. V was cut by 5 bases and J by 2 bases, with 11 bases left in between. This CDR3 spans 14 amino acids. Germline CDR1 and CDR2: MNHEY and SVGAGI. The CDR3 spells CASSDGYYTDTQYF. Written as DNA, the CDR3 is TGTGCCAGCAGTGACGGGTACTACACAGATACGCAGTATTTT.

About this clone: Sequence at one end of the junction differs from germline and may be a read error. The chain carries TRBV10-3 and TRBJ1-2; D is possibly TRBD1 (5 bases). Germline V lookup: CDR1 ENHRY, CDR2 SYGVKD. The CDR3 sequence is 11 residues long. The chain's CDR3 is CAISRDYGFTF. The CDR3 DNA reads TGTGCCATCAGCAGGGACTATGGCTTCACCTTC.

The chain uses TRBV30 and TRBJ1-3; 8 bases fit TRBD1. CDR1 and CDR2 from the germline V gene are GTSNPN and SVGIG (reference sequence). V lost 5 bases to trimming and J lost 3 bases; unmatched junction nucleotides: 9. This CDR3 has 15 residues. This CDR3 reads CAWGTGGLSGNTIYF. The CDR3 DNA reads TGTGCCTGGGGTACAGGGGGGTTGAGTGGAAACACCATATATTTT. Full variable domain (outside the CDR3, taken from reference TRBV30 and TRBJ1-3): SQTIHQWPATLVQPVGSPLSLECTVEGTSNPNLYWYRQAAGRGLQLLFYSVGIGQISSEVPQNLSASRPQDRQFILSSKKLLLSDSGFYLCAWGTGGLSGNTIYFGEGSWLTVV.

The gene calls are TRBV4-1 and TRBJ2-3; TRBD2 aligns across 8 bases. CDR3 size: 17 residues. Losses at the gene ends were 0 bases for V and 0 bases for J; bases not matched to a gene: 5. Germline CDR1 MGHRA, CDR2 YSYEKL. The chain's CDR3 is CASSQDPSGRSTDTQYF. The CDR3 nucleotides are TGCGCCAGCAGCCAAGACCCTAGCGGGCGAAGCACAGATACGCAGTATTTT.

This chain joins TRBV18 and TRBJ2-7, with a weak D call TRBD1 (6 bases). CDR1 is KGHSH, CDR2 LQKENI, per germline. This CDR3 is built from 15 residues. V was clipped by 3 bases and J by 5 bases, with 17 bases between them. The CDR3 nucleotides read TGTGCCAGCTCACCCTCCAACAGGGCCAAAGACGAGCAGTACTTC. Residues: CASSPSNRAKDEQYF.

This chain joins TRBV6-6 and TRBJ2-2; 8 nucleotides match TRBD1. The CDR3 runs to 13 residues. Germline V lookup: CDR1 MNHNY, CDR2 SVGAGI (reference sequence). Trimming at V came to 6 bases and at J to 6 bases, leaving 3 bases not matched to a gene. The CDR3 loop is CASSRTGSGELFF. CDR3 coding DNA: TGTGCCAGCAGCCGGACAGGGTCCGGGGAGCTGTTTTTT.

This rearrangement joins TRBV5-1 to TRBJ2-2, with 15 bases fitting TRBD2. Unmatched junction bases numbered 10, after V lost 3 bases and J lost 1 base. This CDR3 contains 20 residues. Germline V lookup: CDR1 SGHRS, CDR2 YFSETQ. The CDR3 loop reads CASSWGGLAGGRLNTGELFF. The CDR3 DNA follows: TGCGCCAGCAGCTGGGGGGGACTAGCGGGAGGACGGCTGAACACCGGGGAGCTGTTTTTT.

This sequence joins TRBV20-1 and TRBJ2-1; unclear D gene. CDR1 and CDR2 from the germline V gene are DFQATT and SNEGSKA (reference sequence). This CDR3 contains 11 residues. V lost 4 bases to trimming and J lost 6 bases, with 7 bases between them. The chain's CDR3 is CSATNSNEQFF. The CDR3 DNA sequence: TGCAGTGCTACCAATTCCAATGAGCAGTTCTTC.

The chain employs TRBV12-5 and TRBJ2-3; 7 bases fit TRBD1. The V segment lost 5 bases and the J segment 0 bases; nucleotides outside the gene matches: 5. Germline V gene lookup returns CDR1 LGHNT and CDR2 FRNRAP. This CDR3 is built from 15 residues. The CDR3 DNA reads TGTGCTAGTGGTCCGGGACAGACGAGCACAGATACGCAGTATTTT. It encodes CASGPGQTSTDTQYF.

The rearrangement links TRBV7-2 to TRBJ2-7; 8 nucleotides line up with TRBD1. This CDR3 contains 14 residues. Germline V CDR1 and CDR2: SGHTA, FQGNSA. With 3 bases clipped from V and 0 bases from J, the junction kept 1 base outside the gene matches. CDR3 sequence (DNA): TGTGCCAGCAGCTTGGGACAGGCCTCCTACGAGCAGTACTTC. Amino acids: CASSLGQASYEQYF.

The chain recombines TRBV4-1 with TRBJ2-5, with TRBD1 matching 10 bases. Germline assignment: CDR1 MGHRA and CDR2 YSYEKL. The CDR3 is 14 residues long. The V gene end was trimmed by 1 base and the J gene end by 7 bases; junction bases not matched to a gene: 3. CDR3 protein: CASSQVDRGGTQYF. In DNA, the CDR3 is TGCGCCAGCAGCCAAGTGGACAGGGGGGGGACCCAGTACTTC.

The chain joins TRBV19 to TRBJ1-2; D might be TRBD1 (6 bases). Germline loops: CDR1 LNHDA, CDR2 SQIVND (reference sequence). The V and J ends lost 7 bases and 3 bases respectively, with 9 bases between them. The length of the CDR3 is 12 residues. The CDR3 DNA reads TGTGCCAGTAAGGGGGTGGACTATGGCTACACCTTC. Protein: CASKGVDYGYTF.

This clone appeared once. V usage is TRBV11-3 and J usage is TRBJ2-2, with TRBD1 identical over 9 bases. This CDR3 has 16 residues. Per germline, CDR1 SGHNT and CDR2 YENEEA. V lost 1 base and J lost 5; bases outside the gene matches: 5. The CDR3, as DNA: TGTGCCAGCAGCTTAGGCGGGACAGGGAGTACCGGGGAGCTGTTTTTT. Translation: CASSLGGTGSTGELFF.

This rearrangement joins TRBV18 to TRBJ1-5, with D uncertain. The CDR3 contains 14 residues. CDR1 and CDR2 (germline): KGHSH, LQKENI. V lost 4 bases and J 6 bases, leaving 13 bases between the germline ends. As DNA, the CDR3 is TGTGCCAGCTCACAAGAGGTGTTCGGTCAGCCCCAGCATTTT. Encoded protein: CASSQEVFGQPQHF.

The chain combines TRBV5-6 with TRBJ1-5, with 7 bases lining up with TRBD1. This CDR3 is built from 18 residues. The germline CDR1 and CDR2 sequences are SGHDT and YYEEEE. V lost 4 bases, J lost 3 bases, and 16 bases stayed unmatched. CDR3 bases: TGTGCCAGCAGCGTCACAGGGGCGTGGGTCAACGACAATCAGCCCCAGCATTTT. The encoded protein is CASSVTGAWVNDNQPQHF.

The J gene is TRBJ1-5, the V gene TRBV19; 8 bases are a match to TRBD1. The CDR3 has 14 amino acids. V lost 8 bases to trimming and J lost 2 bases; unmatched junction nucleotides: 5. Germline lookup yields CDR1 LNHDA and CDR2 SQIVND (reference sequence). CDR3 in DNA: TGTGCCAGTTCGACAGGGGAGGGCAATCAGCCCCAGCATTTT. Protein product: CASSTGEGNQPQHF. The whole variable domain, filled in from reference TRBV19 and TRBJ1-5, reads DGGITQSPKYLFRKEGQNVTLSCEQNLNHDAMYWYRQDPGQGLRLIYYSQIVNDFQKGDIAEGYSVSREKKESFPLTVTSAQKNPTAFYLCASSTGEGNQPQHFGDGTRLSIL.

In its sample, this clone was seen a few times. Here the CDR3 DNA reads TGTGCCAGCAGCTTAGCGCGGGATCAAGAGACCCAGTACTTC. It codes for CASSLARDQETQYF. This chain connects TRBV7-9 to TRBJ2-5, with D possibly TRBD2 on 6 matching bases. The CDR3 totals 14 residues. The V and J ends lost 0 bases and 2 bases respectively, with 7 bases between them. The V gene's germline CDR1 is SEHNR and CDR2 FQNEAQ (reference sequence).

The rearrangement uses TRBV5-1 and TRBJ2-7, with 9 positions matching TRBD2. This CDR3 comprises 13 residues. Trimming cost V 6 bases and J 2 bases; bases outside gene matches: 3. Per germline, CDR1 SGHRS and CDR2 YFSETQ. As DNA, the CDR3 is TGCGCCAGCAATAGCGGGAGTGCCTACGAGCAGTACTTC. Residues: CASNSGSAYEQYF. Filled out from reference TRBV5-1 and TRBJ2-7, the complete variable domain reads KAGVTQTPRYLIKTRGQQVTLSCSPISGHRSVSWYQQTPGQGLQFLFEYFSETQRNKGNFPGRFSGRQFSNSRSEMNVSTLELGDSALYLCASNSGSAYEQYFGPGTRLTVT.